Following are 30 T cell receptor beta chains from one sample sequenced in a study of shared clonotypes between healthy human individuals. Sequenced by immunoSEQ multiplex PCR; TCRdb stores in-frame clones only, minus some. The sample shows 630,000 or so clones, about 98% of them seen only once. Naive CD8 isolation took CD45RO-negative cells positively selected for CCR7 and excluded terminally differentiated effector memory CD45RA+ cells. Sequenced: naive CD8+ T cells sorted from blood. All receptors derive from a man younger than 40 in good health.

The chain combines TRBV7-9 with TRBJ2-7; D possibly corresponds to TRBD2 (7 bases). The CDR3 totals 16 residues. The V end lost 5 bases, the J end lost 5 bases, and 22 bases lay between the germline ends. Germline V gene data show CDR1 as SEHNR and CDR2 as FQNEAQ (reference sequence). The chain's CDR3 is CASSPRGGAFIHEQYF. The CDR3, as DNA: TGTGCCAGCAGCCCTCGCGGGGGCGCTTTCATCCACGAGCAGTACTTC.

The chain carries TRBV5-8 and TRBJ2-2; 10 bases fit TRBD2. This CDR3 is built from 18 residues. CDR1 SGHTS and CDR2 YDEGEE come from the germline V gene. V shed 1 base and J 1 base; nucleotides not matched to a gene: 7. CDR3 sequence (DNA): TGTGCCAGCAGCTTGCTAGCTAGCGGGAGAGGGAACACCGGGGAGCTGTTTTTT. Residues: CASSLLASGRGNTGELFF.

This clone came up a few times. This chain connects TRBV6-6 to TRBJ2-2; no clear D. Germline V gene sequence: CDR1 MNHNY, CDR2 SVGAGI (reference sequence). V was trimmed by 0 bases and J by 5 bases, leaving 4 bases between them. This CDR3 contains 13 residues. CDR3 protein: CASSYSWTGELFF. DNA of the CDR3: TGTGCCAGCAGTTACTCCTGGACCGGGGAGCTGTTTTTT.

The genes are TRBV27 and TRBJ2-4; 7 bases fit TRBD1. CDR1 and CDR2 from the germline V gene are MNHEY and SMNVEV (reference sequence). CDR3 length equals 15 residues. The V and J ends lost 4 bases and 3 bases, in that order; junction bases with no gene match: 6. CDR3 DNA sequence: TGTGCCAGCAGTTCCGACAGGGCGCTCAAAAACATTCAGTACTTC. It is translated as CASSSDRALKNIQYF.

This chain connects TRBV28 to TRBJ2-3; the D gene is possibly TRBD2 (5 bases). The CDR3 extends over 16 amino acids. Between the trimmed V and J ends, which lost 7 bases and 3 bases, there was a span of 20 bases. The V gene's germline CDR1 is MDHEN and CDR2 SYDVKM. Here the CDR3 DNA reads TGTGCCAGCACCTCCCTGAGCGGACTGGAGACAGATACGCAGTATTTT. It encodes CASTSLSGLETDTQYF.

Concerning this clone: The sample holds other DNA sequences that translate to the same CDR3. The V call is TRBV29-1, the J call TRBJ2-1, with 7 bases lining up with TRBD2. After removal of 4 bases from V and 0 bases from J, the junction contained 9 bases not matched to a gene. CDR1 SQVTM and CDR2 ANQGSEA come from the germline V gene. The CDR3 runs to 16 residues. The CDR3 here is CSVVGLAGSSYNEQFF. CDR3 coding DNA: TGCAGCGTTGTGGGTTTAGCGGGCAGCTCCTACAATGAGCAGTTCTTC.

On this clone itself: An end of the junction does not agree with germline; a read error may underlie this. The chain is built from TRBV7-7 and TRBJ1-5, with D possibly matching TRBD1 (5 bases). Germline V gene lookup returns CDR1 SSHAT and CDR2 FNYEAQ (reference sequence). This CDR3 spans 14 amino acids. For the CDR3, the DNA is TGTGCTAGCAGCTTAAGGCAGGGAGATCAGCCCCAGCATTTT. This translates into CASSLRQGDQPQHF.

This chain connects TRBV13 to TRBJ2-7; unclear D gene. The CDR3 loop spans 14 amino acids. V lost 5 bases and J lost 2, with 13 bases in between. The germline gives CDR1 PRHDT, CDR2 FYEKMQ (reference sequence). The CDR3 DNA reads TGTGCCAGCAGCCTAACGGGCGTCACCTACGAGCAGTACTTC. This encodes CASSLTGVTYEQYF.

The chain recombines TRBV10-2 with TRBJ1-1; TRBD1 might be the D (6 bases). CDR1 is WSHSY, CDR2 SAAADI, per germline. V dropped 3 bases and J dropped 4 bases, with 9 bases sitting between them. The CDR3 spans 13 residues. CDR3 loop: CASSEGGVTEAFF. As DNA, the CDR3 is TGCGCCAGCAGTGAAGGGGGGGTCACTGAAGCTTTCTTT.

The chain uses TRBV9 and TRBJ2-3; 9 bases are shared with TRBD1. Germline CDR1 reads SGDLS; CDR2 reads YYNGEE. After removal of 3 bases from V and 4 bases from J, the junction contained 12 bases not matched to a gene. The CDR3 consists of 17 residues. The CDR3 here is CASSASPGTGISDTQYF. DNA for the CDR3: TGTGCCAGCAGCGCAAGTCCCGGGACAGGGATTTCAGATACGCAGTATTTT.

This chain joins TRBV28 and TRBJ2-2; the D is unclear. The CDR3 contains 16 residues. Germline V gene sequence: CDR1 MDHEN, CDR2 SYDVKM. Trimming pared 4 bases from V and 4 bases from J, leaving 16 bases between. The CDR3 DNA sequence: TGTGCCAGCAGTTCCCTCCGGCCAGGCTCCACCGGGGAGCTGTTTTTT. Amino acids: CASSSLRPGSTGELFF.

This rearrangement joins TRBV19 to TRBJ2-7; a weak D match, TRBD2 (6 bases). Per germline, CDR1 LNHDA and CDR2 SQIVND (reference sequence). V lost 5 bases, J lost 3 bases, and 17 bases lay in between. This CDR3 comprises 15 residues. The chain's CDR3 is CASSPLPGEDYEQYF. CDR3 sequence (DNA): TGTGCCAGTAGTCCCCTCCCGGGGGAGGACTACGAGCAGTACTTC.

The chain recombines TRBV6-6 with TRBJ1-2, with TRBD1 identical over 10 bases. The CDR3 contains 16 residues. Germline CDR1 and CDR2: MNHNY and SVGAGI (reference sequence). V gave up 2 bases and J gave up 8 bases; unmatched junction bases: 11. CDR3 DNA: TGTGCCAGCAGTTACACACCCCCCGGGACAGGGGTAGGCTACACCTTC. This codes for CASSYTPPGTGVGYTF.

This rearrangement joins TRBV20-1 to TRBJ2-5; tentatively, D is TRBD1 (5 bases). The germline V gene has CDR1 DFQATT and CDR2 SNEGSKA (reference sequence). Trimming shortened V by 5 bases and J by 5 bases, and 9 bases separated the two germline ends. CDR3 length equals 11 residues. As DNA, the CDR3 is TGCAGTGCTGGGCAGGGTGAGACCCAGTACTTC. Its translation is CSAGQGETQYF.

This clone has just one count. This chain links TRBV6-1 with TRBJ2-7, with 10 positions matching TRBD2. V shed 2 bases and J 1 base; nucleotides not matched to a gene: 11. The CDR3 extends over 18 amino acids. Germline CDR1 reads MNHNS; CDR2 reads SASEGT. This CDR3 reads CASSESGGGQYGSYEQYF. In DNA form, the CDR3 reads TGTGCCAGCAGTGAAAGCGGGGGGGGACAGTATGGGTCCTACGAGCAGTACTTC.

The chain couples TRBV4-1 to TRBJ2-7; maybe TRBD1 (6 bases). The germline CDR1 and CDR2 sequences are MGHRA and YSYEKL. V gave up 3 bases and J gave up 5 bases, with 14 bases separating them. This CDR3 has 14 residues. CDR3 bases: TGCGCCAGCAGCCAGGGTCCCAGGGGTGACGAGCAGTACTTC. Amino acids: CASSQGPRGDEQYF.

The table lists this clone with a count of one. The chain employs TRBV13 and TRBJ2-2; 11 bases match TRBD1. V was pared by 7 bases and J by 4 bases, with 8 bases of the junction left unmatched. The CDR3 runs 16 residues. Germline V gene lookup returns CDR1 PRHDT and CDR2 FYEKMQ (reference sequence). CDR3 nucleotides: TGTGCCAGCAAGGACAGGGGGCTACGAGGCACCGGGGAGCTGTTTTTT. This encodes CASKDRGLRGTGELFF.

CDR3 residues: CASSLEARTSTDTQYF. In DNA, the CDR3 is TGTGCCAGCAGTTTAGAGGCTCGGACTAGCACAGATACGCAGTATTTT. V gene TRBV28 combines with J gene TRBJ2-3; tentatively, D is TRBD2 (5 bases). The germline CDR1 and CDR2 sequences are MDHEN and SYDVKM. Trimming removed 2 bases at V and 0 bases at J, with 12 bases between. The CDR3 totals 16 residues.

This sequence joins TRBV9 and TRBJ2-3, with D hard to call. Germline loops: CDR1 SGDLS, CDR2 YYNGEE. The CDR3 is made up of 15 amino acids. V was cut by 1 base and J by 3 bases, with 12 bases left in between. CDR3: CASSVFAERTDTQYF. DNA of the CDR3: TGTGCCAGCAGCGTATTCGCAGAGAGGACAGATACGCAGTATTTT.

The chain employs TRBV5-5 and TRBJ2-7, with D perhaps matching TRBD2 (6 bases). The V and J ends lost 3 bases and 7 bases respectively, with 8 bases between them. The CDR3 totals 11 residues. CDR1 and CDR2 (germline): SGHKS, YYEKEE (reference sequence). This chain's CDR3 is CASSYGGEQYF. Here the CDR3 DNA reads TGTGCCAGCAGCTATGGGGGGGAGCAGTACTTC.

The genes are TRBV2 and TRBJ1-4; D unresolved. In germline, CDR1 is SNHLY, CDR2 FYNNEI. CDR3 length: 14 amino acids. Between the trimmed V and J ends, which lost 3 bases and 4 bases, there was a span of 9 bases. The CDR3 nucleotides read TGTGCCAGCAGTGACCGGAAGCTTAATGAAAAACTGTTTTTT. It translates to CASSDRKLNEKLFF.

The CDR3 loop reads CASSESISGSYNEQFF. For the CDR3, the DNA is TGCGCCAGCAGTGAGTCGATTAGCGGTTCTTACAATGAGCAGTTCTTC. The rearrangement links TRBV10-2 to TRBJ2-1; maybe TRBD2 (6 bases). CDR1 WSHSY and CDR2 SAAADI come from the germline V gene. V shed 0 bases and J shed 4 bases, with 13 bases lying between them. This CDR3 spans 16 amino acids.

This rearrangement joins TRBV6-1 to TRBJ2-7; no firm D call. In germline, CDR1 is MNHNS, CDR2 SASEGT. The germline V and J ends were trimmed by 2 bases and 7 bases, with 3 bases remaining between them. The CDR3 totals 10 residues. The DNA of the CDR3 is TGTGCCAGCAGTGAATTGGAGCAGTACTTC. Translating gives CASSELEQYF.

The chain links TRBV7-9 to TRBJ1-3; D is unclear. The germline V gene encodes CDR1 SEHNR and CDR2 FQNEAQ (reference sequence). The length of the CDR3 is 13 residues. The ends were cut back, 2 bases at V and 6 bases at J, with 8 bases in the middle. This CDR3 reads CASSLTTSNTIYF. The CDR3 DNA follows: TGTGCCAGCAGCTTAACCACATCAAACACCATATATTTT.

The V and J genes are TRBV13 and TRBJ1-2; D is uncertain. The CDR3 extends over 13 amino acids. The germline V gene encodes CDR1 PRHDT and CDR2 FYEKMQ (reference sequence). Trimming removed 5 bases at V and 8 bases at J, with 15 bases between. CDR3 DNA: TGTGCCAGCAGCGCCATGGGGATCGACGGCTACACCTTC. This translates into CASSAMGIDGYTF. Full variable domain (rest looked up from reference TRBV13 and TRBJ1-2): AAGVIQSPRHLIKEKRETATLKCYPIPRHDTVYWYQQGPGQDPQFLISFYEKMQSDKGSIPDRFSAQQFSDYHSELNMSSLELGDSALYFCASSAMGIDGYTFGSGTRLTVV.

The rearrangement uses TRBV5-8 and TRBJ2-1, with 9 bases identical to TRBD2. The germline V gene encodes CDR1 SGHTS and CDR2 YDEGEE. The CDR3 is 15 amino acids. The V gene end was trimmed by 0 bases and the J gene end by 8 bases; junction bases not matched to a gene: 6. The CDR3 sequence is CASSLGVSGSDEQFF. For the CDR3, the DNA is TGTGCCAGCAGCTTGGGGGTTAGCGGGAGCGATGAGCAGTTCTTC.

The chain joins TRBV14 to TRBJ2-2; D is possibly TRBD2 (7 bases). Trimming pared 4 bases from V and 3 bases from J, leaving 12 bases between. The CDR3 spans 15 residues. Germline V gene lookup returns CDR1 SGHDN and CDR2 FVKESK. The CDR3 DNA reads TGTGCCAGCAGCCCTCGGGGGGCGGACACCGGGGAGCTGTTTTTT. Protein: CASSPRGADTGELFF.

Regarding this clone: Other DNA sequences from this sample encode an identical CDR3 as well. The chain uses TRBV4-1 and TRBJ2-3; 13 bases line up with TRBD2. Germline trimming cut 1 base from V and 3 bases from J; bases unmatched to any gene: 1. The CDR3 has 16 amino acids. Looked up from germline, CDR1 is MGHRA and CDR2 is YSYEKL. The chain's CDR3 is CASSQGLAGGTDTQYF. The CDR3 DNA is TGCGCCAGCAGCCAAGGACTAGCGGGAGGAACAGATACGCAGTATTTT.

The rearrangement joins TRBV29-1 to TRBJ2-7; TRBD1 matches 9 bases. Germline lookup yields CDR1 SQVTM and CDR2 ANQGSEA. The V and J ends lost 3 bases and 2 bases, in that order; junction bases with no gene match: 5. This CDR3 contains 14 residues. This chain's CDR3 is CSVEGQGIPYEQYF. In DNA, the CDR3 is TGCAGCGTTGAGGGACAGGGAATTCCCTACGAGCAGTACTTC.

This chain connects TRBV19 to TRBJ2-1, with TRBD2 matching 16 bases. The germline V gene encodes CDR1 LNHDA and CDR2 SQIVND (reference sequence). V lost 6 bases, J lost 0 bases, and 5 bases stayed unmatched. The CDR3 loop spans 18 amino acids. The CDR3 coding sequence is TGTGCCAGTAGCCCCGGGACTAGCGGGAGGGCCTCCTACAATGAGCAGTTCTTC. Amino acids: CASSPGTSGRASYNEQFF. Together with reference TRBV19 and TRBJ2-1, the CDR3 gives the full variable domain: DGGITQSPKYLFRKEGQNVTLSCEQNLNHDAMYWYRQDPGQGLRLIYYSQIVNDFQKGDIAEGYSVSREKKESFPLTVTSAQKNPTAFYLCASSPGTSGRASYNEQFFGPGTRLTVL.